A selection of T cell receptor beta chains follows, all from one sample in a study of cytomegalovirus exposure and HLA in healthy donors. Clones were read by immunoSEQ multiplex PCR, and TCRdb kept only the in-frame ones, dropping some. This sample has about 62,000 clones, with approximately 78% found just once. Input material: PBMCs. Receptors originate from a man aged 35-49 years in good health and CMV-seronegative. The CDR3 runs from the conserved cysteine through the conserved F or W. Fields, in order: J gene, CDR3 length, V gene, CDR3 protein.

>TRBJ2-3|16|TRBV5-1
CASSLTSGGTADTQYF
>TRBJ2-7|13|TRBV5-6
CASSLGQWYEQYF
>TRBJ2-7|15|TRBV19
CASSIPGQGNDEQYF
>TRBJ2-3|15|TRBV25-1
CASSEPRQSTDTQYF
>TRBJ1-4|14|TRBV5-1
CASSSGQINEKLFF
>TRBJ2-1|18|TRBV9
CASSVHPRLAGPSDEQFF
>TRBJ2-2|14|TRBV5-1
CASSRQGAGGELFF
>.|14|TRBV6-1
CASTKGGQIYEQYF
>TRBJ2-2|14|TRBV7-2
CASSLTSRTGELFF
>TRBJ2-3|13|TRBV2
CASSEARGDTQYF
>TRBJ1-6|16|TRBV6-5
CASSLEYSSYNSPLHF
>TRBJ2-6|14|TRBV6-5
CASSYGGQGVVLTF
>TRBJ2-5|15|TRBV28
CASSLFSGQQETQYF
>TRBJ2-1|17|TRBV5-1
CASSLRETSGGYNEQFF
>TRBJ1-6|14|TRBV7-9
CASSLNRDGSPLHF